This TCR beta chain was found in a study of human T cells and chemical hapten exposure. The length of the CDR3 is 16 residues. The V gene's germline CDR1 is SGHTA and CDR2 FQGNSA. Trimming left V 2 bases short and J 4 bases short, with 15 bases between. Time point denoted: pre-sensitization, week 0. This sample's treatment: therapeutic diphenylcyclopropenone sensitization with weekly scalp DPC. Using its own MiXCR run on the RACE reads, TCRdb lists one record per CDR3 protein. The sample contains 180,000 or so distinct CDR3 sequences, roughly 30% of which appear only once. The chain is built from TRBV7-2 and TRBJ2-1, with D perhaps matching TRBD2 (7 bases). This sequence was found in a woman aged 25 to 45 with alopecia areata. Some clones in this sample may be carry-over from other donors' samples. The source was whole blood, collected in connection with sensitization to the hapten diphenylcyclopropenone (DPC). The CDR3 is CASSLKSGGLYNEQFF. CDR3 DNA: TGTGCCAGCAGCTTAAAGTCGGGGGGCTTGTACAATGAGCAGTTCTTC.